The 32 T cell receptor beta chains presented below share a single source sample, sequenced in a study of blood T cell repertoires in COVID-19 (dated by TCRdb to the early 2020s). Receptor libraries were prepared by the immunoSEQ multiplex PCR assay. Sourced from immuneACCESS, this table was stored by TCRdb with only in-frame sequences that have V and J called. A share of the clones is absent; for the studies checked, an unresolved V gene accounts for under half, and the remainder has no known explanation. The sample table records around 300,000 clones; more than 75% of these occur just once. Jointly, the top ten make up 2.6% of the sample. The specimen was PBMCs or T cells enriched from blood (not recorded which). The receptors here all came from a woman aged 18-30 years who had recovered from COVID-19.

This clone has at least ten counts. The V and J genes are TRBV4-3 and TRBJ1-4; 7 positions match TRBD1. V gave up 1 base and J gave up 4 bases; unmatched junction bases: 9. The CDR3 extends over 17 amino acids. Per the germline V gene, CDR1 is LGHNA and CDR2 is YSLEER. CDR3 in amino acids: CASSQGLRDSGNEKLFF. The CDR3 bases are TGCGCCAGCAGCCAAGGACTTCGGGACAGTGGTAATGAAAAACTGTTTTTT.

This clone turned up a few times. The chain couples TRBV5-8 to TRBJ2-7; possible D gene TRBD1, 5 bases. The CDR3 length is 13 residues. Germline-derived CDR1 and CDR2 are SGHTS and YDEGEE. V gave up 5 bases and J gave up 3 bases, with 12 bases separating them. CDR3 residues: CASSHGHGYEQYF. The DNA of the CDR3 is TGTGCCAGCAGTCACGGACATGGCTACGAGCAGTACTTC.

The chain's CDR3 is CASRRDRSSYNEQFF. The CDR3 DNA follows: TGTGCCAGCAGGAGGGACAGGTCATCCTACAATGAGCAGTTCTTC. The V gene is TRBV27, the J gene TRBJ2-1; 8 nucleotides agree with TRBD1. The CDR3 extends over 15 amino acids. J gave up 1 base and V 6 bases, and 5 bases lay outside the gene matches. Germline CDR1 is MNHEY and CDR2 is SMNVEV (reference sequence).

In its sample, this clone was seen once. The chain employs TRBV4-3 and TRBJ1-4; 8 positions match TRBD1. Germline lookup yields CDR1 LGHNA and CDR2 YSLEER. The CDR3 spans 19 residues. Losses at the gene ends were 1 base for V and 0 bases for J; bases not matched to a gene: 10. CDR3 nucleotide sequence: TGCGCCAGCAGCCAAGTTTCCACAGGGGGAAGTGCAACTAATGAAAAACTGTTTTTT. Translation gives CASSQVSTGGSATNEKLFF.

The chain has TRBV28 and TRBJ2-7; TRBD2 is a possible D gene (5 bases). V was trimmed by 6 bases and J by 7 bases, leaving 19 bases between them. This CDR3 spans 14 amino acids. From germline, CDR1 is MDHEN and CDR2 SYDVKM. CDR3 sequence reads: CASRTRWGSGEQYF. In DNA form, the CDR3 reads TGTGCCAGCAGAACTAGATGGGGTTCGGGAGAGCAGTACTTC.

The genes are TRBV7-9 and TRBJ2-2; 11 bases match TRBD2. Germline V gene sequence: CDR1 SEHNR, CDR2 FQNEAQ (reference sequence). The J segment lost 3 bases and the V segment lost 5 bases, leaving 2 bases of the junction unmatched. This CDR3 has 15 residues. CDR3 DNA: TGTGCCAGCAGCCCGGGACTAGCGGACACCGGGGAGCTGTTTTTT. Translated, it gives CASSPGLADTGELFF.

The chain joins TRBV4-1 to TRBJ1-1; possible D gene TRBD1, 5 bases. CDR1 is MGHRA and CDR2 is YSYEKL in the germline V gene. V lost 1 base and J lost 9, with 9 bases in between. The CDR3 is made up of 12 amino acids. The CDR3 spells CASSQVGTQAFF. CDR3 nucleotides: TGCGCCAGCAGCCAAGTAGGGACTCAAGCTTTCTTT.

This rearrangement joins TRBV11-2 to TRBJ1-4; no clear D. This CDR3 has 13 residues. With 3 bases removed from V and 8 bases from J, the gap between germline ends came to 10 bases. Germline CDR1 SGHAT, CDR2 FQNNGV. The CDR3 spells CASSLGGREKLFF. CDR3 bases: TGTGCCAGCAGCTTGGGAGGGCGCGAAAAACTGTTTTTT.

This chain connects TRBV11-1 to TRBJ1-1; D gene ambiguous. This CDR3 is 11 amino acids long. CDR1 and CDR2 (germline): SGHAT, FQDESV (reference sequence). V dropped 5 bases and J dropped 11 bases, with 12 bases sitting between them. The CDR3 loop reads CASSPIGGAFF. In DNA, the CDR3 is TGTGCCAGCAGCCCTATAGGAGGGGCTTTCTTT.

The chain joins TRBV19 to TRBJ2-2, with D possibly being TRBD2 (6 bases). V lost 4 bases, J lost 8 bases, and 17 bases lay in between. Germline CDR1 reads LNHDA; CDR2 reads SQIVND (reference sequence). The CDR3 covers 15 residues. The CDR3 nucleotides are TGTGCCAGTAGTAATCCGCGGGGCCGGTCGGGGGAGCTGTTTTTT. Translated, it gives CASSNPRGRSGELFF.

The rearrangement uses TRBV3-1 (or the pseudogene TRBV3-2) and TRBJ1-2, with a tentative D call TRBD1 (5 bases). The CDR3 is 13 residues long. Germline CDR1 LGHDT, CDR2 YNNKEL (reference sequence). The germline V and J ends were trimmed by 4 bases and 7 bases, with 13 bases remaining between them. The CDR3 region has the DNA TGTGCCAGCAGCCCTGACAGCCACAGTGGCTACACCTTC. Translated, it gives CASSPDSHSGYTF.

The V gene is TRBV19, the J gene TRBJ1-2; 9 bases line up with TRBD1. Germline CDR1 is LNHDA and CDR2 is SQIVND (reference sequence). The V segment lost 4 bases and the J segment 4 bases; nucleotides outside the gene matches: 7. The CDR3 covers 15 residues. CDR3 protein: CASSTNRGPSYGYTF. The CDR3 DNA reads as TGTGCCAGTAGTACCAACAGGGGGCCTAGCTATGGCTACACCTTC.

The chain joins TRBV30 to TRBJ1-1; D not certain. The CDR3 covers 13 residues. V was cut by 0 bases and J by 5 bases, with 10 bases left in between. CDR1 and CDR2 (germline): GTSNPN, SVGIG (reference sequence). The CDR3: CAWSVEGWTEAFF. The CDR3 DNA follows: TGTGCCTGGAGTGTTGAGGGTTGGACTGAAGCTTTCTTT.

The rearrangement joins TRBV12-2 to TRBJ2-1; the table's D call, TRBD2, has no DNA check behind it. TRBV12-2 is a documented pseudogene. The CDR3 covers 11 residues. The CDR3 here is CASRSPNEQFF. CDR3 nucleotides: TGTGCAAGTCGCTCCCCGAATGAGCAGTTCTTC.

This chain links TRBV2 with TRBJ1-2, with a weak D call TRBD1 (6 bases). V was trimmed by 6 bases and J by 0 bases, leaving 17 bases between them. The CDR3 is 16 amino acids. Germline V gene lookup returns CDR1 SNHLY and CDR2 FYNNEI. CDR3 loop: CASREGEGRSNYGYTF. The CDR3 nucleotides read TGTGCCAGCAGGGAGGGGGAGGGCCGGTCTAACTATGGCTACACCTTC.

This rearrangement joins TRBV7-6 to TRBJ2-7; D is perhaps TRBD1 (6 bases). V was shortened by 3 bases and J by 3 bases, with 12 bases between the two germline ends. This CDR3 comprises 14 residues. Germline CDR1 is SGHVS and CDR2 is FNYEAQ. In DNA, the CDR3 is TGTGCCAGCAGCTTTGGGGGCATCGACTACGAGCAGTACTTC. This gives the protein CASSFGGIDYEQYF.

This chain connects TRBV7-2 to TRBJ1-1, with D possibly matching TRBD1 (6 bases). The germline V and J ends were trimmed by 1 base and 2 bases, with 11 bases remaining between them. Germline V gene lookup returns CDR1 SGHTA and CDR2 FQGNSA. CDR3 length equals 15 residues. For the CDR3, the DNA is TGTGCCAGCAGCTTAGGGGCAGGGGCAAACACTGAAGCTTTCTTT. Its translation is CASSLGAGANTEAFF.

The sample holds one count of this clone. The identical CDR3 is also encoded by other nucleotide sequences in the sample. The chain couples TRBV14 to TRBJ1-6; D unresolved. This CDR3 comprises 13 residues. Germline lookup yields CDR1 SGHDN and CDR2 FVKESK. V gave up 1 base and J gave up 13 bases, with 11 bases separating them. For the CDR3, the DNA is TGTGCCAGCAGCCAAGTTGGAGGGAGCCCCCTCCACTTT. This gives the protein CASSQVGGSPLHF.

The chain employs TRBV3-1 (or the pseudogene TRBV3-2) and TRBJ1-6; 8 nucleotides line up with TRBD1. Germline V gives CDR1 LGHDT, CDR2 YNNKEL (reference sequence). The junction had 12 bases not matched to a gene; V was cut back by 9 bases and J by 5 bases. CDR3 length: 16 amino acids. The CDR3 region has the DNA TGTGCCAGTCGCCCAAACCGGACAGGGAATAATTCACCCCTCCACTTT. Its protein product is CASRPNRTGNNSPLHF.

The rearrangement links TRBV4-3 to TRBJ2-7; a possible D gene is TRBD2 (6 bases). The CDR3 covers 15 residues. Germline values: CDR1 LGHNA, CDR2 YSLEER. Between the trimmed V and J ends, which lost 0 bases and 7 bases, there was a span of 16 bases. The CDR3 reads CASSQDRGTAGEQYF. The CDR3 DNA reads TGCGCCAGCAGCCAAGATCGGGGCACAGCGGGTGAGCAGTACTTC.

This CDR3 is CASSRSGRPSTDTQYF. CDR3 in DNA: TGTGCCAGCAGCCGTAGCGGGAGGCCTAGCACAGATACGCAGTATTTT. The chain couples TRBV11-1 to TRBJ2-3; TRBD2 matches 10 bases. CDR3 length: 16 residues. Germline V CDR1 and CDR2: SGHAT, FQDESV (reference sequence). After removal of 5 bases from V and 0 bases from J, the junction contained 5 bases not matched to a gene.

The V gene is TRBV28, the J gene TRBJ1-2; D unresolved. The CDR3 loop spans 11 amino acids. Trimming cost V 6 bases and J 5 bases, with 7 bases left between them. CDR1 is MDHEN, CDR2 SYDVKM, per germline. The CDR3 coding sequence is TGTGCCAGCAGCTTACGTTATGGCTACACCTTC. It encodes CASSLRYGYTF.

This clone was found once. The chain uses TRBV9 and TRBJ2-3; the match to TRBD2 covers 11 bases. CDR1 and CDR2 (germline): SGDLS, YYNGEE. V shed 4 bases and J 6 bases; nucleotides not matched to a gene: 4. The CDR3 is made up of 14 amino acids. CDR3 sequence (DNA): TGTGCCAGCAGCTTAGCGGGAGGGGATGATACGCAGTATTTT. Translated: CASSLAGGDDTQYF.

V gene TRBV7-8 combines with J gene TRBJ2-1; perhaps TRBD2 as D (5 bases). Looked up from germline, CDR1 is SGHVS and CDR2 is FQNEAQ. V lost 3 bases and J 8 bases, leaving 17 bases between the germline ends. The CDR3 extends over 15 amino acids. The DNA for the CDR3 is TGTGCCAGCAGCTTGCTGTTTACGGGAAGGGATGAGCAGTTCTTC. Protein: CASSLLFTGRDEQFF. Supplemented by reference TRBV7-8 and TRBJ2-1, the full variable domain reads GAGVSQSPRYKVAKRGQDVALRCDPISGHVSLFWYQQALGQGPEFLTYFQNEAQLDKSGLPSDRFFAERPEGSVSTLKIQRTQQEDSAVYLCASSLLFTGRDEQFFGPGTRLTVL.

About this clone: In the same sample, other DNA sequences code for this CDR3. The genes are TRBV7-9 and TRBJ1-5, with D perhaps matching TRBD1 (6 bases). Looked up from germline, CDR1 is SEHNR and CDR2 is FQNEAQ (reference sequence). This CDR3 has 15 residues. V lost 2 bases, J lost 1 base, and 9 bases lay in between. CDR3 region: CASSLTGGSNQPQHF. In nucleotides, the CDR3 is TGTGCCAGCAGCTTAACGGGGGGCAGCAATCAGCCCCAGCATTTT. Filled out from reference TRBV7-9 and TRBJ1-5, the complete variable domain reads DTGVSQNPRHKITKRGQNVTFRCDPISEHNRLYWYRQTLGQGPEFLTYFQNEAQLEKSRLLSDRFSAERPKGSFSTLEIQRTEQGDSAMYLCASSLTGGSNQPQHFGDGTRLSIL.

The chain couples TRBV7-2 to TRBJ2-7; TRBD2 matches 11 bases. The V and J ends lost 2 bases and 0 bases, in that order; junction bases with no gene match: 9. Germline lookup yields CDR1 SGHTA and CDR2 FQGNSA. The CDR3 has 18 residues. The CDR3 reads CASSLTYLAGGSSYEQYF. The CDR3 nucleotides are TGTGCCAGCAGCTTAACCTACCTAGCGGGGGGAAGCTCCTACGAGCAGTACTTC.

DNA for the CDR3: TGCGCCAGCAGCTTGGAGACAGGGAGACAAGAGACCCAGTACTTC. Amino acids: CASSLETGRQETQYF. The V call is TRBV5-1, the J call TRBJ2-5, with 7 nucleotides matching TRBD1. Trimming took 0 bases from V and 2 from J; bases not matched to a gene: 4. Germline CDR1 SGHRS, CDR2 YFSETQ. The CDR3 contains 15 residues.

The count of this clone is one. The rearrangement links TRBV6-1 to TRBJ1-5; TRBD1 agrees at 8 bases. CDR3 length: 14 amino acids. With 1 base clipped from V and 7 bases from J, the junction kept 3 bases outside the gene matches. Germline V gene sequence: CDR1 MNHNS, CDR2 SASEGT. The DNA of the CDR3 is TGTGCCAGCAGTGAAGTAAACAGGGGGCAGCCCCAGCATTTT. Translated, it gives CASSEVNRGQPQHF.

CDR3 loop: CSVETGTEGNYGYTF. The CDR3 region has the DNA TGCAGCGTTGAAACCGGGACAGAGGGGAACTATGGCTACACCTTC. The chain joins TRBV29-1 to TRBJ1-2; TRBD1 matches 7 bases. The CDR3 is made up of 15 amino acids. From germline, CDR1 is SQVTM and CDR2 ANQGSEA. Germline trimming cut 2 bases from V and 2 bases from J; bases unmatched to any gene: 8.

The CDR3 reads CASSMGTGGRPQELFF. In DNA form, the CDR3 reads TGTGCCAGTAGTATGGGGACAGGGGGCCGGCCCCAGGAGCTGTTTTTT. This chain uses TRBV19 with TRBJ2-2; TRBD1 matches 12 bases. CDR1 and CDR2 (germline): LNHDA, SQIVND (reference sequence). The CDR3 extends over 16 amino acids. Trimming removed 3 bases from V and 10 bases from J; junction bases left unmatched: 9. Using reference TRBV19 and TRBJ2-2 for the parts outside the CDR3, the full variable domain is DGGITQSPKYLFRKEGQNVTLSCEQNLNHDAMYWYRQDPGQGLRLIYYSQIVNDFQKGDIAEGYSVSREKKESFPLTVTSAQKNPTAFYLCASSMGTGGRPQELFFGEGSRLTVL.

The chain is built from TRBV19 and TRBJ2-1; 13 bases match TRBD2. CDR1 and CDR2 (germline): LNHDA, SQIVND (reference sequence). The CDR3 sequence is 17 residues long. Trimming at V came to 4 bases and at J to 1 base, leaving 4 bases not matched to a gene. CDR3 bases: TGTGCCAGTAGTACGACTAGCGGGAGGAGGTCCTACAATGAGCAGTTCTTC. This gives the protein CASSTTSGRRSYNEQFF.

This sequence joins TRBV9 and TRBJ1-1, with TRBD1 identical over 7 bases. Trimming removed 3 bases from V and 0 bases from J; junction bases left unmatched: 11. CDR3 length: 17 residues. Germline lookup yields CDR1 SGDLS and CDR2 YYNGEE. The CDR3 spells CASSAYEQGYMNTEAFF. The CDR3 nucleotides are TGTGCCAGCAGCGCCTATGAACAGGGGTACATGAACACTGAAGCTTTCTTT. The complete variable domain, with remaining parts taken from reference TRBV9 and TRBJ1-1, reads DSGVTQTPKHLITATGQRVTLRCSPRSGDLSVYWYQQSLDQGLQFLIQYYNGEERAKGNILERFSAQQFPDLHSELNLSSLELGDSALYFCASSAYEQGYMNTEAFFGQGTRLTVV.